One and the same sample provided the 12 T cell receptor beta chains below, sequenced in a study of response to subunit inactivated influenza vaccine. TCRdb called the RT-PCR reads again in MiXCR, with one record for every CDR3 protein. The sample carries 150,000 to 200,000 distinct CDR3 sequences, approximately 12% recorded once. The same data also contributed to another study, on T cells expressing NK-cell markers. That report adds: Generation of TCR beta cDNA was performed by 5'RACE template switching incorporating UMIs.

The sequenced sample was CD8+ T cells sorted from PBMCs, obtained 12 days after vaccination. These receptors all stem from a man in his forties or fifties who received an inactivated influenza vaccine.

V and J are TRBV12-3 or TRBV12-4 and TRBJ2-1, with 7 positions matching TRBD2. CDR3 length equals 16 residues. Trimming removed 0 bases from V and 5 bases from J; junction bases left unmatched: 7. The CDR3 nucleotides read TGTGCCAGCAGTTTAGCTATCGGACTAGTACACAATGAGCAGTTCTTC. Amino acid sequence: CASSLAIGLVHNEQFF.

The chain uses TRBV2 and TRBJ2-7; D gene ambiguous. The V gene lost 7 bases and the J gene lost 7 bases, with 8 bases spanning the gap. The CDR3 has 10 amino acids. CDR1 is SNHLY, CDR2 FYNNEI, per germline. The CDR3 sequence is CASNGPEQYF. The CDR3 DNA reads as TGTGCCAGCAACGGACCGGAGCAGTACTTC. Variable domain in full (rest from reference TRBV2 and TRBJ2-7): EPEVTQTPSHQVTQMGQEVILRCVPISNHLYFYWYRQILGQKVEFLVSFYNNEISEKSEIFDDQFSVERPDGSNFTLKIRSTKLEDSAMYFCASNGPEQYFGPGTRLTVT.

The V call is TRBV7-9, the J call TRBJ2-5; the match to TRBD1 covers 8 bases. The trim removed 4 bases at V and 2 bases at J, leaving 3 bases unmatched. The length of the CDR3 is 14 residues. The V gene's germline CDR1 is SEHNR and CDR2 FQNEAQ (reference sequence). The DNA of the CDR3 is TGTGCCAGCAGCTGGGACAGGCGGCAAGAGACCCAGTACTTC. Translating gives CASSWDRRQETQYF.

In this sample, this clonotype turned up a few times. The V gene is TRBV27, the J gene TRBJ2-2; D is perhaps TRBD1 or TRBD2 (6 bases each). CDR1 and CDR2 from the germline V gene are MNHEY and SMNVEV (reference sequence). Trimming cost V 6 bases and J 5 bases, with 13 bases left between them. The CDR3 covers 14 residues. The CDR3 DNA reads as TGTGCCAGCAGACTCAGAGGGGGGACCGGGGAGCTGTTTTTT. It encodes CASRLRGGTGELFF.

The chain carries TRBV9 and TRBJ2-7; 11 bases agree with TRBD1. The germline V gene has CDR1 SGDLS and CDR2 YYNGEE. The CDR3 runs to 15 residues. With V trimmed by 3 bases and J by 3 bases, 5 bases remained unmatched. The CDR3 region is CASSASGTGGYEQYF. CDR3 bases: TGTGCCAGCAGCGCATCCGGGACAGGGGGCTACGAGCAGTACTTC.

This clonotype was picked up many times. The rearrangement uses TRBV2 and TRBJ2-1; D is possibly TRBD2 (7 bases). Germline assignment: CDR1 SNHLY and CDR2 FYNNEI. There are 15 residues in the CDR3. The V and J ends lost 10 bases and 7 bases respectively, with 23 bases between them. The CDR3 DNA is TGTGCCACGTTAATAAGGGGGGGGCCGAGTAATGAGCAGTTCTTC. It is translated as CATLIRGGPSNEQFF.

V usage is TRBV28 and J usage is TRBJ2-1, with 11 bases that match TRBD2. Germline values: CDR1 MDHEN, CDR2 SYDVKM. Trimming took 5 bases from V and 5 from J; bases not matched to a gene: 8. This CDR3 region has 16 residues. Here the CDR3 reads CASSLIAGGLDNEQFF. CDR3 nucleotides: TGTGCCAGCAGTCTCATAGCGGGAGGGCTCGACAATGAGCAGTTCTTC. Full variable domain (outside the CDR3, taken from reference TRBV28 and TRBJ2-1): DVKVTQSSRYLVKRTGEKVFLECVQDMDHENMFWYRQDPGLGLRLIYFSYDVKMKEKGDIPEGYSVSREKKERFSLILESASTNQTSMYLCASSLIAGGLDNEQFFGPGTRLTVL.

This clonotype was observed at least ten times. The CDR3 nucleotides are TGTGCCAGCAGTGAGGACAGCTCTGGAAACACCATATATTTT. This gives the protein CASSEDSSGNTIYF. The gene calls are TRBV2 and TRBJ1-3, with D possibly matching TRBD1 (6 bases). This CDR3 contains 14 residues. V lost 3 bases, J lost 0 bases, and 6 bases lay in between. Germline-derived CDR1 and CDR2 are SNHLY and FYNNEI.

This clonotype was observed at least ten times. The chain is built from TRBV27 and TRBJ2-1, with TRBD1 identical over 7 bases. The CDR3 is made up of 15 amino acids. V trimming: 4 bases; J trimming: 1 base; junction bases outside the gene matches: 4. In germline, CDR1 is MNHEY, CDR2 SMNVEV (reference sequence). The CDR3 spells CASSSSTGSYNEQFF. CDR3 nucleotide sequence: TGTGCCAGCAGTTCCTCGACAGGGTCCTACAATGAGCAGTTCTTC.

This clonotype was recorded at least ten times. This chain joins TRBV9 and TRBJ2-2, with 8 bases fitting TRBD2. The CDR3 runs 16 residues. J was trimmed by 1 base and V by 0 bases; bases with no gene match: 2. Germline loops: CDR1 SGDLS, CDR2 YYNGEE. CDR3 sequence (DNA): TGTGCCAGCAGCGTAGTAGCGGGAATGAACACCGGGGAGCTGTTTTTT. This codes for CASSVVAGMNTGELFF. Full variable domain (missing parts from reference TRBV9 and TRBJ2-2): DSGVTQTPKHLITATGQRVTLRCSPRSGDLSVYWYQQSLDQGLQFLIQYYNGEERAKGNILERFSAQQFPDLHSELNLSSLELGDSALYFCASSVVAGMNTGELFFGEGSRLTVL.

This clonotype was seen only a few times. The chain carries TRBV7-6 and TRBJ2-1, with D hard to call. The CDR3 sequence is 16 residues long. Germline V gives CDR1 SGHVS, CDR2 FNYEAQ. With 2 bases removed from V and 1 base from J, the gap between germline ends came to 12 bases. The CDR3 region is CASSLWRQESYNEQFF. In nucleotides, the CDR3 is TGTGCCAGCAGCTTATGGCGCCAGGAGTCCTACAATGAGCAGTTCTTC.

The chain joins TRBV12-3 or TRBV12-4 to TRBJ2-2; D assignment may be TRBD1 or TRBD2 (7 bases each). V was trimmed by 10 bases and J by 6 bases, leaving 18 bases between them. CDR3 length: 14 amino acids. CDR3 sequence reads: CATQGGRASGELFF. The CDR3 region has the DNA TGTGCCACCCAGGGGGGGAGGGCCTCCGGGGAGCTGTTTTTT.